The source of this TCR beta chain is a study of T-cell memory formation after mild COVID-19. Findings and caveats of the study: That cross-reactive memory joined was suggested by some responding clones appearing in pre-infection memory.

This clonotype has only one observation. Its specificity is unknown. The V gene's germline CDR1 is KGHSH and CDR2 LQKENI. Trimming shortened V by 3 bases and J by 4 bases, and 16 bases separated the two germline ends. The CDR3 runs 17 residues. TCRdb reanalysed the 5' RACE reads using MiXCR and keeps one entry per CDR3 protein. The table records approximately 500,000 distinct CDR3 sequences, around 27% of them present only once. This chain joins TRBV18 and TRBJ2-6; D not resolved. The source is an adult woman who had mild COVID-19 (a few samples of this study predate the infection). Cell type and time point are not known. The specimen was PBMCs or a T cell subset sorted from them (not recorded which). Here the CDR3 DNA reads TGTGCCAGCTCACCGGCCCCCGGAATATCCGGGGCCAACGTCCTGACTTTC. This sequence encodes CASSPAPGISGANVLTF.